These T cell receptor beta chains were read from a single sample in a study of molecular identifiers for immune sequencing clone quantification. TCRdb reprocessed the PCR reads with MiXCR, giving one entry per CDR3 protein. The table lists over 600,000 distinct CDR3 sequences, 15% to 20% of them singletons, with roughly 0.85% in the top ten. Sequences were obtained from naive CD8+ T cells from blood, with Jurkat cell RNA spiked in. These TCRs come from a human donor in good health. Some libraries in this study had Jurkat cell RNA spiked in. Each CDR3 is given without its conserved first and last residue. Each record gives: J gene, V gene, CDR3 protein.

TRBJ2-2	TRBV28	ASRPLEGADTGELF
TRBJ2-2	TRBV12-3/TRBV12-4	ASSFKRSWSGELF
TRBJ2-7	TRBV6-6	ASSWRDLYEQY
TRBJ2-1	TRBV29-1	SVATSGRATYNEQF
TRBJ2-5	TRBV6-2/TRBV6-3	ASSYPGLAASSFQETQY
TRBJ1-6	TRBV6-5	ASRETGASPLH
TRBJ2-7	TRBV4-1	ASSQGRGEQY
TRBJ2-1	TRBV27	ASSFVDYNEQF
TRBJ1-4	TRBV7-9	ASSPTENEKLF
TRBJ1-2	TRBV19	ASSISSRGQGNFGYT
TRBJ1-6	TRBV2	ASVSQGSSPLH
TRBJ2-3	TRBV4-3	ASSQDPSRVYSTDTQY
TRBJ2-1	TRBV6-2/TRBV6-3	ASSYGTNEQF
TRBJ2-7	TRBV9	ASSHGTGGSRSYEQY
TRBJ1-1	TRBV27	ASSLGGGRTEAF
TRBJ2-3	TRBV6-2/TRBV6-3	ASRKGFGTATPDTQY
TRBJ2-1	TRBV7-6	ASSPGTSGRNLF
TRBJ1-1	TRBV4-3	ASSQDLTGKARAAF
TRBJ2-1	TRBV11-2	ASSLNEQF
TRBJ2-1	TRBV30	AWSVFSYNEQF
TRBJ2-7	TRBV18	ASSSGQGRNYFEQY
TRBJ2-1	TRBV3-1	ASSPNSGGTYNEQF
TRBJ2-3	TRBV30	AWSVGLAGGTDTQY
TRBJ2-5	TRBV11-2	ASSLGVVGKETQY